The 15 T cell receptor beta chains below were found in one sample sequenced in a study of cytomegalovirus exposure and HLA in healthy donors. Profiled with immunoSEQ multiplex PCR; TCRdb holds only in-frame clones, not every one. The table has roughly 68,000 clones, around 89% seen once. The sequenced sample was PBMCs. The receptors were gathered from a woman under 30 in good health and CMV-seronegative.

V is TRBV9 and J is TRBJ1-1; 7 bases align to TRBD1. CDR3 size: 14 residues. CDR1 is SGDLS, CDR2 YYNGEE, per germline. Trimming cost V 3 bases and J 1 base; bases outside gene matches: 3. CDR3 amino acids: CASSARQGNTEAFF. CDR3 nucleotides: TGTGCCAGCAGCGCCCGACAGGGGAACACTGAAGCTTTCTTT. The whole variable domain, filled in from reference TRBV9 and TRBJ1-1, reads DSGVTQTPKHLITATGQRVTLRCSPRSGDLSVYWYQQSLDQGLQFLIQYYNGEERAKGNILERFSAQQFPDLHSELNLSSLELGDSALYFCASSARQGNTEAFFGQGTRLTVV.

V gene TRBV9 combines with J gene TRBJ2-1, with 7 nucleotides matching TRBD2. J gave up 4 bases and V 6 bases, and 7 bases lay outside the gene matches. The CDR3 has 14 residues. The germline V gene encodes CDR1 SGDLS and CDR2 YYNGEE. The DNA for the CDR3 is TGTGCCAGCACTAGGGGAGCGGGGTACAATGAGCAGTTCTTC. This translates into CASTRGAGYNEQFF.

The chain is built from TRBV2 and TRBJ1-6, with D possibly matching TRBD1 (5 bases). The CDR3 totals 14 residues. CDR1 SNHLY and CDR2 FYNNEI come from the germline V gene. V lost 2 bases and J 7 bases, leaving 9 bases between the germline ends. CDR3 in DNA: TGTGCCAGCAGTGAAACGACAGCAAATTCACCCCTCCACTTT. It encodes CASSETTANSPLHF.

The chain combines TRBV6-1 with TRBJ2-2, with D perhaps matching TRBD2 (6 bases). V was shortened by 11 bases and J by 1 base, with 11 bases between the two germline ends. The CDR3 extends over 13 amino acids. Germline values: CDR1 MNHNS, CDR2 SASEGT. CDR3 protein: CAASGGNTGELFF. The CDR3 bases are TGTGCCGCATCCGGGGGGAACACCGGGGAGCTGTTTTTT.

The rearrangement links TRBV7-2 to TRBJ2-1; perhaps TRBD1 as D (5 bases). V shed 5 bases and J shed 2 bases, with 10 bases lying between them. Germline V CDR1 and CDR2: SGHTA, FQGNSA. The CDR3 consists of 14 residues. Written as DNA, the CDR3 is TGTGCCAGCAGCCTGCAGGGTACCTACAATGAGCAGTTCTTC. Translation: CASSLQGTYNEQFF.

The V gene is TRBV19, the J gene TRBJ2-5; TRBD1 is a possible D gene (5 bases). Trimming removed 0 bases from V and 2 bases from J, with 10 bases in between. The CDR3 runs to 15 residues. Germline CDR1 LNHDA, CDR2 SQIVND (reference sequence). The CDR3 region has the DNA TGTGCCAGTAGTATAGAAGGGGTTCAACAAGAGACCCAGTACTTC. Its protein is CASSIEGVQQETQYF.

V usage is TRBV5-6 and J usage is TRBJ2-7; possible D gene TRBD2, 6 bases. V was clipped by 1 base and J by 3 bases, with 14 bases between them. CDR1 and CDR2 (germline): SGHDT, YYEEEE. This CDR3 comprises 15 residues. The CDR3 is CASSLMGGSNYEQYF. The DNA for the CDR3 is TGTGCCAGCAGCTTGATGGGGGGATCTAACTACGAGCAGTACTTC. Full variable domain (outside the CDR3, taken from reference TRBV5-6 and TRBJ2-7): DAGVTQSPTHLIKTRGQQVTLRCSPKSGHDTVSWYQQALGQGPQFIFQYYEEEERQRGNFPDRFSGHQFPNYSSELNVNALLLGDSALYLCASSLMGGSNYEQYFGPGTRLTVT.

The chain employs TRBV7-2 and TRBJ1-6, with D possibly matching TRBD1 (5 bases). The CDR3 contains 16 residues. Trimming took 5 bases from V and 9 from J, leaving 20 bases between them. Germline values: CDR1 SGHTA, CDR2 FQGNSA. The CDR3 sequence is CASSPVGARVGSPLHF. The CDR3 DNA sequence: TGTGCCAGCAGCCCCGTAGGGGCGCGAGTAGGTTCACCCCTCCACTTT.

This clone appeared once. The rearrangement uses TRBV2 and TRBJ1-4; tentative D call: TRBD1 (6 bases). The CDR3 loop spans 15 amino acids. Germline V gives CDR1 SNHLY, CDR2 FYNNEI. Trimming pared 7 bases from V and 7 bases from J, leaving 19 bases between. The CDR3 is CASTEIKGGSEKLFF. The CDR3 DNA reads TGTGCCAGCACCGAAATAAAGGGGGGGAGTGAAAAACTGTTTTTT.

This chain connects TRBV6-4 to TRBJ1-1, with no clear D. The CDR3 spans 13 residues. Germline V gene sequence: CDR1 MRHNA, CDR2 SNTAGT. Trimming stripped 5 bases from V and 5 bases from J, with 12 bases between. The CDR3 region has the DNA TGTGCCAGCAGTCTACGCCGGGATACTGAAGCTTTCTTT. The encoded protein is CASSLRRDTEAFF.

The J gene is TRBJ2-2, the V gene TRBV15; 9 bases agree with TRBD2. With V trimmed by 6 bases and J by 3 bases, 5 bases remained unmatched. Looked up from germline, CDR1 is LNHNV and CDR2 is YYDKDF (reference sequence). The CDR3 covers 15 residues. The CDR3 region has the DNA TGTGCCACCAGGCGGGGGGGCCTGCACACCGGGGAGCTGTTTTTT. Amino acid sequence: CATRRGGLHTGELFF.

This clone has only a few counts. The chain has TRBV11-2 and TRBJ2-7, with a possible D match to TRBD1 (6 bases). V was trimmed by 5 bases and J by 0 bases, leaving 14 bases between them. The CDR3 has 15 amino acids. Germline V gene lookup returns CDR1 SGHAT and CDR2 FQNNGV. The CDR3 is CASSVWTDVSYEQYF. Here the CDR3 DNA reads TGTGCCAGCAGCGTATGGACAGACGTCTCCTACGAGCAGTACTTC.

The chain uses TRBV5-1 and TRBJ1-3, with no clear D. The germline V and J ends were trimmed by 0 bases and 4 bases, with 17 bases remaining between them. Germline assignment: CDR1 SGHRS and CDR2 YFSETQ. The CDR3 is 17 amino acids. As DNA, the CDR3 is TGCGCCAGCAGCTTGGACCTATGGCCGGGGTCAGGAAACACCATATATTTT. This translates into CASSLDLWPGSGNTIYF.

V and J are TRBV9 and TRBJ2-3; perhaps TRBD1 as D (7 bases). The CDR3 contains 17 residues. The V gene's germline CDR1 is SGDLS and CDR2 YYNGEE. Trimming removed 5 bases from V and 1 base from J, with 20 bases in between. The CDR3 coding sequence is TGTGCCAGCAGTGCTTCAGGGGGGCCCGGACGCACAGATACGCAGTATTTT. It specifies CASSASGGPGRTDTQYF.

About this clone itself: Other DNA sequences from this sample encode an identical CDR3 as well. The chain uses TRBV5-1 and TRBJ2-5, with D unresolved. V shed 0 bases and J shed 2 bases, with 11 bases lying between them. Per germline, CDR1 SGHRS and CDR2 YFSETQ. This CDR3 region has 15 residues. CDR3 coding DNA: TGCGCCAGCAGCTTGGTGGCAGCGCCTCAAGAGACCCAGTACTTC. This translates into CASSLVAAPQETQYF.